This T cell receptor beta chain came from a study of blood T cell repertoires in COVID-19. Study-wide context: Material from acute and convalescent COVID-19 was sourced from the United States, Italy and Spain. The analysed material was cDNA or gDNA that came from T cells, B-cell-depleted T cells, or PBMCs.

The CDR3 sequence is 14 residues long. Germline V gives CDR1 SGHRS, CDR2 YFSETQ. V was shortened by 0 bases and J by 3 bases, with 6 bases between the two germline ends. Authors' methods: Using reference gene primer amplification, nucleated cell counts were estimated. The assay was immunoSEQ multiplex PCR, and TCRdb's table has in-frame clones only and misses some. V, J and clone size are taken as reported in that table, and D and trimming were inferred from the DNA itself. The repertoire includes 65,000 to 80,000 clones, over 75% of them detected once, and approximately 12% sits in the top ten. The clonotype was recovered from a man aged 50 or older with acute or convalescent COVID-19. Sequences were obtained from peripheral blood. V gene TRBV5-1 combines with J gene TRBJ1-4; D unresolved. The CDR3 DNA follows: TGCGCCAGCAGCTTGGAACGAGCTAATGAAAAACTGTTTTTT. Residues: CASSLERANEKLFF.